Following are 17 T cell receptor beta chains from one sample sequenced in a study of blood T cell repertoires in COVID-19. Only in-frame clones appear in the TCRdb table, and some are missing; sequencing was by immunoSEQ multiplex PCR. This table has about 72,000 clones, roughly nine tenths appearing once. Material for sequencing was peripheral blood. These receptors were collected from a human donor in a cohort sampled during active COVID-19.

With regard to this clone: This CDR3 is also generated by other DNA sequences in the sample. The rearrangement links TRBV11-2 to TRBJ1-1; tentative D call: TRBD1 (5 bases). Looked up from germline, CDR1 is SGHAT and CDR2 is FQNNGV. Trimming shortened V by 0 bases and J by 4 bases, and 9 bases separated the two germline ends. CDR3 length equals 14 residues. The CDR3 sequence: CASSLDRGGTEAFF. In DNA form, the CDR3 reads TGTGCCAGCAGCTTAGATCGGGGGGGCACTGAAGCTTTCTTT.

The rearrangement links TRBV7-6 to TRBJ1-1, with D tentatively TRBD1 (6 bases). The CDR3 loop spans 15 amino acids. Trimming stripped 0 bases from V and 4 bases from J, with 12 bases between. Germline V gene lookup returns CDR1 SGHVS and CDR2 FNYEAQ. CDR3 bases: TGTGCCAGCAGCTTAGCCGCAGGGGCTGGCACTGAAGCTTTCTTT. It yields the protein CASSLAAGAGTEAFF.

This chain uses TRBV14 with TRBJ1-5, with no clear D. Between the trimmed V and J ends, which lost 0 bases and 3 bases, there was a span of 3 bases. Per germline, CDR1 SGHDN and CDR2 FVKESK. The CDR3 runs to 13 residues. The CDR3 DNA follows: TGTGCCAGCAGCCAAGAATACAATCAGCCCCAGCATTTT. Its protein product is CASSQEYNQPQHF.

This chain uses TRBV14 with TRBJ2-5; D perhaps matches TRBD2 (5 bases). Germline CDR1 is SGHDN and CDR2 is FVKESK. CDR3 size: 13 residues. Trimming removed 2 bases from V and 7 bases from J, with 11 bases in between. The CDR3 bases are TGTGCCAGCAGCCAAAGTCTAGCCGGGACCCAGTACTTC. Its translation is CASSQSLAGTQYF.

The V call is TRBV19, the J call TRBJ2-3; D may be TRBD1 (6 bases). The V gene lost 0 bases and the J gene lost 5 bases, with 12 bases spanning the gap. The CDR3 has 15 residues. The germline V gene has CDR1 LNHDA and CDR2 SQIVND (reference sequence). The CDR3 loop reads CASSIDRARGDTQYF. The CDR3 DNA reads TGTGCCAGTAGTATAGATAGGGCCAGGGGAGATACGCAGTATTTT.

The gene calls are TRBV18 and TRBJ2-7; 14 bases are shared with TRBD2. CDR3 length: 15 residues. The germline gives CDR1 KGHSH, CDR2 LQKENI. The V segment lost 5 bases and the J segment 6 bases; nucleotides outside the gene matches: 6. This CDR3 reads CASSGGLAGVREQYF. CDR3 nucleotide sequence: TGTGCCAGCTCAGGGGGACTAGCGGGAGTACGCGAGCAGTACTTC.

The rearrangement uses TRBV2 and TRBJ2-2, with a possible D match to TRBD1 (6 bases). Germline V CDR1 and CDR2: SNHLY, FYNNEI. Trimming shortened V by 4 bases and J by 6 bases, and 9 bases separated the two germline ends. This CDR3 has 13 amino acids. Here the CDR3 reads CASSVQGSGELFF. CDR3 DNA sequence: TGTGCCAGCAGTGTACAGGGTTCCGGGGAGCTGTTTTTT.

In DNA form, the CDR3 reads TGCAGCGTTGTTGGGGCGGGGGCTTCAACAGATACGCAGTATTTT. This encodes CSVVGAGASTDTQYF. V usage is TRBV29-1 and J usage is TRBJ2-3, with D possibly TRBD2 on 7 matching bases. The V and J ends lost 4 bases and 3 bases respectively, with 17 bases between them. Germline lookup yields CDR1 SQVTM and CDR2 ANQGSEA. The CDR3 length is 15 residues.

V gene TRBV28 combines with J gene TRBJ2-7, with 10 nucleotides matching TRBD1. Trimming took 5 bases from V and 4 from J; bases not matched to a gene: 11. The CDR3 consists of 16 residues. Germline V lookup: CDR1 MDHEN, CDR2 SYDVKM. This chain's CDR3 is CASSLGTGVQLYEQYF. CDR3 DNA sequence: TGTGCCAGCAGTCTCGGGACAGGGGTCCAACTTTACGAGCAGTACTTC.

This chain uses TRBV7-9 with TRBJ1-2, with TRBD1 matching over 9 bases. The J segment lost 7 bases and the V segment lost 5 bases, leaving 5 bases of the junction unmatched. Germline V gene sequence: CDR1 SEHNR, CDR2 FQNEAQ (reference sequence). This CDR3 is 13 amino acids long. In nucleotides, the CDR3 is TGTGCCAGCAGCCGACAGGGGGACTCTGGCTACACCTTC. Translation gives CASSRQGDSGYTF.

V gene TRBV7-2 combines with J gene TRBJ2-1, with 11 bases fitting TRBD2. The CDR3 loop spans 16 amino acids. The germline CDR1 and CDR2 sequences are SGHTA and FQGNSA. V lost 1 base to trimming and J lost 15 bases; unmatched junction nucleotides: 14. CDR3 in amino acids: CASSLVVLAGDRGAFF. The CDR3, as DNA: TGTGCCAGCAGCTTAGTGGTACTAGCGGGGGACCGAGGGGCGTTCTTC.

The J gene is TRBJ2-1, the V gene TRBV7-3, with 16 bases identical to TRBD2. There are 20 residues in the CDR3. With 5 bases clipped from V and 2 bases from J, the junction kept 12 bases outside the gene matches. Germline V gene lookup returns CDR1 SGHTA and CDR2 FQGTGA. CDR3 in DNA: TGTGCCAGCAGCCCAGGAGGGGGACTAGCGGGAGGGCTCCCCTACAATGAGCAGTTCTTC. This codes for CASSPGGGLAGGLPYNEQFF.

This CDR3 reads CATSSERAEAFF. CDR3 sequence (DNA): TGTGCCACCTCGTCGGAGAGGGCGGAAGCTTTCTTT. V is TRBV28 and J is TRBJ1-1, with D unresolved. The CDR3 runs 12 residues. V was cut by 10 bases and J by 8 bases, with 17 bases left in between. Germline V gene data show CDR1 as MDHEN and CDR2 as SYDVKM. Full variable domain (outside the CDR3, taken from reference TRBV28 and TRBJ1-1): DVKVTQSSRYLVKRTGEKVFLECVQDMDHENMFWYRQDPGLGLRLIYFSYDVKMKEKGDIPEGYSVSREKKERFSLILESASTNQTSMYLCATSSERAEAFFGQGTRLTVV.

The rearrangement links TRBV10-3 to TRBJ2-1, with 9 bases aligning to TRBD2. J gave up 8 bases and V 6 bases, and 11 bases lay outside the gene matches. Germline V gives CDR1 ENHRY, CDR2 SYGVKD. The CDR3 covers 15 residues. CDR3 in DNA: TGTGCCATCAGGAGCGCTAGCGGGAAGGTCTATGAGCAGTTCTTC. This translates into CAIRSASGKVYEQFF.

The chain joins TRBV12-2 to TRBJ2-2; the table's D call TRBD1 went unverified against the DNA. TRBV12-2 is an annotated pseudogene. This CDR3 contains 19 residues. The CDR3 bases are TGTGCAAGTCACAACAAGACCTCATCGGGACAGTCCAAAACCGGGGAGCTGTTTTTT. It codes for CASHNKTSSGQSKTGELFF.

The chain employs TRBV7-9 and TRBJ1-1, with D perhaps matching TRBD1 (5 bases). Germline CDR1 is SEHNR and CDR2 is FQNEAQ (reference sequence). This CDR3 contains 14 residues. V lost 3 bases and J 4 bases, leaving 12 bases between the germline ends. This CDR3 is CASSFGGVITEAFF. The CDR3 DNA is TGTGCCAGCAGCTTCGGAGGGGTTATCACTGAAGCTTTCTTT.

The chain combines TRBV19 with TRBJ1-5, with 7 nucleotides matching TRBD1. The CDR3 has 14 amino acids. The germline V gene encodes CDR1 LNHDA and CDR2 SQIVND (reference sequence). V lost 4 bases and J lost 6; bases outside the gene matches: 6. The CDR3 DNA sequence: TGTGCCAGTAGTAATGACAGGGTCGGTCAGCCCCAGCATTTT. Protein sequence: CASSNDRVGQPQHF. Full variable domain (rest looked up from reference TRBV19 and TRBJ1-5): DGGITQSPKYLFRKEGQNVTLSCEQNLNHDAMYWYRQDPGQGLRLIYYSQIVNDFQKGDIAEGYSVSREKKESFPLTVTSAQKNPTAFYLCASSNDRVGQPQHFGDGTRLSIL.